What follows are 19 T cell receptor beta chains derived from one specimen sequenced in a study of blood T cell repertoires in COVID-19. Profiled with immunoSEQ multiplex PCR; TCRdb holds only in-frame clones, not every one. The table records a few hundred thousand clones, approximately 84% of them present only once. Sample: PBMCs or T cells enriched from blood (not recorded which). Receptors were obtained from a woman in her 50s who had been exposed to COVID-19.

The V gene is TRBV11-2, the J gene TRBJ1-4; perhaps TRBD1 as D (6 bases). V was shortened by 2 bases and J by 11 bases, with 12 bases between the two germline ends. In germline, CDR1 is SGHAT, CDR2 FQNNGV. This CDR3 is built from 13 residues. CDR3 nucleotide sequence: TGTGCCAGCAGCTTAATCCAGGGGCGGAAACTGTTTTTT. Translated, it gives CASSLIQGRKLFF.

The chain recombines TRBV4-3 with TRBJ2-6; 10 bases map to TRBD1. The ends lost 1 base at V and 2 bases at J; junction bases unmatched: 11. The CDR3 extends over 20 amino acids. The germline gives CDR1 LGHNA, CDR2 YSLEER. CDR3 coding DNA: TGCGCCAGCAGCCAAGGAAGATCCGGGACAGGGGTCCCTGGGGCCAACGTCCTGACTTTC. Translated, it gives CASSQGRSGTGVPGANVLTF.

The chain employs TRBV14 and TRBJ1-2, with D possibly matching TRBD1 (6 bases). CDR1 is SGHDN and CDR2 is FVKESK in the germline V gene. This CDR3 is built from 13 residues. Trimming removed 5 bases from V and 4 bases from J, with 11 bases in between. This CDR3 reads CASSYRALYGYTF. In nucleotides, the CDR3 is TGTGCCAGCAGCTACAGGGCCCTCTATGGCTACACCTTC.

The chain employs TRBV7-6 and TRBJ2-1, with 11 positions matching TRBD2. Germline assignment: CDR1 SGHVS and CDR2 FNYEAQ. CDR3 size: 17 residues. Trimming took 4 bases from V and 3 from J; bases not matched to a gene: 8. CDR3 nucleotide sequence: TGTGCCAGCAGCTACAATCCGGGACTAGCGGACTACAATGAGCAGTTCTTC. Translating gives CASSYNPGLADYNEQFF.

This CDR3 is CASSQGTVPYGYTF. CDR3 DNA: TGTGCCAGCAGCCAAGGAACGGTGCCCTATGGCTACACCTTC. The chain employs TRBV14 and TRBJ1-2, with D uncertain. Trimming removed 1 base from V and 4 bases from J, with 10 bases in between. CDR3 size: 14 residues. Germline V lookup: CDR1 SGHDN, CDR2 FVKESK.

This chain uses TRBV7-9 with TRBJ1-6; D is uncertain. The V and J ends lost 6 bases and 4 bases respectively, with 10 bases between them. Germline V lookup: CDR1 SEHNR, CDR2 FQNEAQ (reference sequence). This CDR3 has 14 residues. CDR3: CASRDGIYNSPLHF. CDR3 DNA sequence: TGTGCCAGCAGAGACGGGATATATAATTCACCCCTCCACTTT.

This chain links TRBV19 with TRBJ1-5; 10 bases match TRBD1. The V gene end was trimmed by 1 base and the J gene end by 7 bases; junction bases not matched to a gene: 4. The length of the CDR3 is 15 residues. Germline CDR1 is LNHDA and CDR2 is SQIVND (reference sequence). Written as DNA, the CDR3 is TGTGCCAGTAGTATAGGACAGGGGGCTGGGCAGCCCCAGCATTTT. Encoded protein: CASSIGQGAGQPQHF.

The V call is TRBV7-8, the J call TRBJ2-1; D gene unclear. Germline V CDR1 and CDR2: SGHVS, FQNEAQ. This CDR3 is 14 amino acids long. Trimming left V 1 base short and J 3 bases short, with 7 bases between. CDR3 nucleotide sequence: TGTGCCAGCAGCTTAGAAAATAGCTACAATGAGCAGTTCTTC. Its protein product is CASSLENSYNEQFF. Filled out from reference TRBV7-8 and TRBJ2-1, the complete variable domain reads GAGVSQSPRYKVAKRGQDVALRCDPISGHVSLFWYQQALGQGPEFLTYFQNEAQLDKSGLPSDRFFAERPEGSVSTLKIQRTQQEDSAVYLCASSLENSYNEQFFGPGTRLTVL.

The CDR3 loop reads CASSPSGLFSPDTQYF. The CDR3 DNA reads as TGTGCCAGCAGCCCGTCGGGTCTGTTCAGCCCAGATACGCAGTATTTT. This chain joins TRBV5-4 and TRBJ2-3; D gene unclear. The germline V gene has CDR1 SGHNT and CDR2 YYREEE (reference sequence). The V and J ends lost 4 bases and 4 bases respectively, with 19 bases between them. This CDR3 spans 16 amino acids.

The V and J genes are TRBV7-2 and TRBJ2-3, with 7 bases matching TRBD1. V dropped 6 bases and J dropped 2; count of bases not matched to a gene: 8. The CDR3 spans 15 residues. CDR1 and CDR2 from the germline V gene are SGHTA and FQGNSA. The CDR3 loop reads CASSPEGASTDTQYF. In DNA form, the CDR3 reads TGTGCCAGCAGTCCCGAGGGGGCATCCACAGATACGCAGTATTTT.

Comments on this clone: This sample also contains other DNA sequences that code for the same CDR3. This chain joins TRBV9 and TRBJ1-1; D is uncertain. V was shortened by 2 bases and J by 0 bases, with 5 bases between the two germline ends. This CDR3 has 13 residues. Looked up from germline, CDR1 is SGDLS and CDR2 is YYNGEE. The CDR3 sequence: CASSVTVNTEAFF. The CDR3 DNA follows: TGTGCCAGCAGCGTCACAGTGAACACTGAAGCTTTCTTT.

The J gene is TRBJ1-1, the V gene TRBV4-3; D is unresolved. The length of the CDR3 is 14 residues. V was trimmed by 1 base and J by 0 bases, leaving 6 bases between them. Germline V CDR1 and CDR2: LGHNA, YSLEER. Written as DNA, the CDR3 is TGCGCCAGCAGCCAAGGGGGAGTGAACACTGAAGCTTTCTTT. This encodes CASSQGGVNTEAFF.

V usage is TRBV7-2 and J usage is TRBJ1-2; tentative D call: TRBD1 (5 bases). The CDR3 has 13 amino acids. Germline V gives CDR1 SGHTA, CDR2 FQGNSA. Trimming left V 3 bases short and J 4 bases short, with 9 bases between. CDR3 nucleotides: TGTGCCAGCAGCTTGGGACTGCTCTATGGCTACACCTTC. It codes for CASSLGLLYGYTF.

The rearrangement uses TRBV7-2 and TRBJ2-5, with 7 bases lining up with TRBD2. V shed 1 base, J shed 9 bases, and the junction held 14 bases outside the gene matches. CDR3 length: 16 amino acids. CDR1 is SGHTA and CDR2 is FQGNSA in the germline V gene. The CDR3 loop is CASSLGPRGIGTAQYF. The CDR3 DNA sequence: TGTGCCAGCAGCTTAGGCCCGCGGGGGATAGGGACGGCCCAGTACTTC.

The chain joins TRBV11-2 to TRBJ2-7; 7 bases are a match to TRBD1. With 1 base clipped from V and 3 bases from J, the junction kept 6 bases outside the gene matches. Germline V gene data show CDR1 as SGHAT and CDR2 as FQNNGV. The CDR3 is 15 residues long. The CDR3 loop is CASSLADRVSYEQYF. CDR3 bases: TGTGCCAGCAGCTTAGCCGACAGGGTAAGCTACGAGCAGTACTTC. The variable domain in full, completed from reference TRBV11-2 and TRBJ2-7, reads EAGVAQSPRYKIIEKRQSVAFWCNPISGHATLYWYQQILGQGPKLLIQFQNNGVVDDSQLPKDRFSAERLKGVDSTLKIQPAKLEDSAVYLCASSLADRVSYEQYFGPGTRLTVT.

The chain is built from TRBV19 and TRBJ2-2; D may be TRBD2 (5 bases). CDR1 is LNHDA and CDR2 is SQIVND in the germline V gene (reference sequence). The CDR3 is 12 residues long. V lost 3 bases and J lost 8, with 7 bases in between. The CDR3: CASSIGEGELFF. The CDR3 coding sequence is TGTGCCAGTAGTATCGGGGAAGGGGAGCTGTTTTTT. Using reference TRBV19 and TRBJ2-2 for the parts outside the CDR3, the full variable domain is DGGITQSPKYLFRKEGQNVTLSCEQNLNHDAMYWYRQDPGQGLRLIYYSQIVNDFQKGDIAEGYSVSREKKESFPLTVTSAQKNPTAFYLCASSIGEGELFFGEGSRLTVL.

This chain connects TRBV4-2 to TRBJ1-5; D uncertain. The germline CDR1 and CDR2 sequences are LGHNA and YNFKEQ. This CDR3 contains 14 residues. V dropped 4 bases and J dropped 7 bases, with 14 bases sitting between them. For the CDR3, the DNA is TGTGCCAGCAGCCCCAGGACTCCCGACCAGCCCCAGCATTTT. Amino acids: CASSPRTPDQPQHF.

This sequence joins TRBV7-9 and TRBJ2-4, with unresolved D. Germline CDR1 is SEHNR and CDR2 is FQNEAQ (reference sequence). V lost 1 base and J 4 bases, leaving 8 bases between the germline ends. CDR3 length equals 14 residues. The DNA for the CDR3 is TGTGCCAGCAGCTTAGAAGGAGTAAAAAACATTCAGTACTTC. This translates into CASSLEGVKNIQYF. Looking up the rest from reference TRBV7-9 and TRBJ2-4 gives the full variable domain: DTGVSQNPRHKITKRGQNVTFRCDPISEHNRLYWYRQTLGQGPEFLTYFQNEAQLEKSRLLSDRFSAERPKGSFSTLEIQRTEQGDSAMYLCASSLEGVKNIQYFGAGTRLSVL.

CDR3 nucleotide sequence: TGTGCCAGCAGCTCCCCGGGTAGCGGGGGGACGGGGTTGGGAGATACGCAGTATTTT. It encodes CASSSPGSGGTGLGDTQYF. The rearrangement links TRBV5-4 to TRBJ2-3, with 10 bases that match TRBD2. Germline values: CDR1 SGHNT, CDR2 YYREEE (reference sequence). CDR3 length: 19 amino acids. After removal of 3 bases from V and 5 bases from J, the junction contained 18 bases not matched to a gene.